This TCR beta chain was found in a study of blood T cell repertoires in COVID-19. This CDR3 is 17 amino acids long. The V gene's germline CDR1 is SGHDN and CDR2 FVKESK. V dropped 1 base and J dropped 0 bases, with 15 bases sitting between them. Using immunoSEQ multiplex PCR, the repertoire was profiled, and TCRdb retains in-frame clones only, with some absent. The profile shows about 370,000 clones, more than 80% of them singletons. The source of this sequence is a young man who had recovered from COVID-19. Material: PBMCs or T cells enriched from blood (not recorded which). This rearrangement joins TRBV14 to TRBJ1-1; D may be TRBD1 (5 bases). The CDR3 nucleotides read TGTGCCAGCAGCCAAGTTTCAGGGTTTGAGGTGAACACTGAAGCTTTCTTT. Translated, it gives CASSQVSGFEVNTEAFF.